These T cell receptor beta chains were read from a single sample in a study of neoadjuvant anti-PD-1 for oral cavity cancer. This table comes from immunoSEQ multiplex PCR, and its TCRdb copy is limited to in-frame clones, with some not included. The table includes 70,000 to 95,000 clones, about 84% detected once. Material: PBMCs, obtained before nivolumab (anti-PD-1) treatment. The source is a person aged 40 to 85 with oral cavity squamous cell carcinoma. Both conserved end residues are part of each CDR3. Each record gives: J gene, V gene, CDR3 protein.

J gene: TRBJ2-1; V gene: TRBV7-2; CDR3 protein: CASSLGASSYNEQFF
J gene: TRBJ1-5; V gene: TRBV28; CDR3 protein: CASSLRQGNGNQPQHF
J gene: TRBJ1-5; V gene: TRBV5-4; CDR3 protein: CASTIQGASQPQHF
J gene: TRBJ1-5; V gene: TRBV28; CDR3 protein: CASRPPTGSNQPQHF
J gene: TRBJ1-1; V gene: TRBV19; CDR3 protein: CASTTTGGSSTEAFF
J gene: TRBJ1-1; V gene: TRBV9; CDR3 protein: CASSPTSALVEAFF
J gene: TRBJ1-1; V gene: TRBV28; CDR3 protein: CASNPQNTEAFF
J gene: TRBJ1-2; V gene: TRBV27; CDR3 protein: CATGRANYGYTF
J gene: TRBJ2-3; V gene: TRBV4-2; CDR3 protein: CASSQDGAGVSPYF
J gene: TRBJ2-5; V gene: TRBV5-1; CDR3 protein: CASIGTGQETQYF
J gene: TRBJ2-1; V gene: TRBV19; CDR3 protein: CASSRQGASYNEQFF
J gene: TRBJ1-2; V gene: TRBV20-1; CDR3 protein: CSVGRNYGYTF
J gene: TRBJ1-1; V gene: TRBV6-1; CDR3 protein: CASSDLGQGRAEAFF
J gene: TRBJ2-7; V gene: TRBV6-5; CDR3 protein: CASSYSKAGSYEQYF
J gene: TRBJ1-2; V gene: TRBV6-4; CDR3 protein: CASSPTDARYGYTF
J gene: TRBJ2-5; V gene: TRBV28; CDR3 protein: CASSPSGWETQYF
J gene: TRBJ2-5; V gene: TRBV2; CDR3 protein: CASRDWATETQYF
J gene: TRBJ2-7; V gene: TRBV19; CDR3 protein: CASGTSGEYEQYF
J gene: TRBJ1-1; V gene: TRBV5-6; CDR3 protein: CASTRFGTEAFF
J gene: TRBJ2-3; V gene: TRBV10-1; CDR3 protein: CASSESLGTSGRPDTQYF
J gene: TRBJ2-3; V gene: TRBV30; CDR3 protein: CAWSGTSGRFSTDTQYF
J gene: TRBJ2-7; V gene: TRBV5-4; CDR3 protein: CASSTRQGGAYEQYF
J gene: TRBJ1-4; V gene: TRBV6-5; CDR3 protein: CASSYSFESEKLFF
J gene: TRBJ2-1; V gene: TRBV27; CDR3 protein: CASSFGQGRSNEQFF
J gene: TRBJ2-5; V gene: TRBV5-4; CDR3 protein: CASSLRLAGQETQYF
J gene: TRBJ1-1; V gene: TRBV6-5; CDR3 protein: CASARGPNTEAFF
J gene: TRBJ2-3; V gene: TRBV6-5; CDR3 protein: CASSFVQGKDTQYF
J gene: TRBJ2-7; V gene: TRBV15; CDR3 protein: CATSREGGSYEQYF
J gene: TRBJ2-5; V gene: TRBV7-8; CDR3 protein: CASSLAGGLKGETQYF
J gene: TRBJ2-2; V gene: TRBV6-5; CDR3 protein: CASSRGGTGELFF
J gene: TRBJ2-2; V gene: TRBV7-2; CDR3 protein: CASSLGVRTGELFF
J gene: TRBJ1-2; V gene: TRBV7-7; CDR3 protein: CASSSSGGYTF
J gene: TRBJ1-2; V gene: TRBV28; CDR3 protein: CASSVRSRGYTF
J gene: TRBJ2-3; V gene: TRBV6-5; CDR3 protein: CASRSGLGTDTQYF
J gene: TRBJ2-1; V gene: TRBV5-1; CDR3 protein: CASSLAPGTSGRPQQFF
J gene: TRBJ2-7; V gene: TRBV9; CDR3 protein: CASSVGPGSDSYEQYF
J gene: TRBJ2-3; V gene: TRBV10-3; CDR3 protein: CAISTPAWGSDRTDTQYF
J gene: TRBJ2-5; V gene: TRBV10-3; CDR3 protein: CAISERGLAGGETQYF
J gene: TRBJ1-2; V gene: TRBV19; CDR3 protein: CASNNRGTNYGYTF
J gene: TRBJ2-5; V gene: TRBV29-1; CDR3 protein: CSVETSGPRETQYF
J gene: TRBJ1-1; V gene: TRBV27; CDR3 protein: CASRSDLVGTMNTEAFF
J gene: TRBJ1-5; V gene: TRBV4-2; CDR3 protein: CASSQGLRAPLAQHF
J gene: TRBJ2-5; V gene: TRBV7-8; CDR3 protein: CASKVGSWGQETQYF
J gene: TRBJ2-2; V gene: TRBV7-8; CDR3 protein: CASSVTGLAAGELFF